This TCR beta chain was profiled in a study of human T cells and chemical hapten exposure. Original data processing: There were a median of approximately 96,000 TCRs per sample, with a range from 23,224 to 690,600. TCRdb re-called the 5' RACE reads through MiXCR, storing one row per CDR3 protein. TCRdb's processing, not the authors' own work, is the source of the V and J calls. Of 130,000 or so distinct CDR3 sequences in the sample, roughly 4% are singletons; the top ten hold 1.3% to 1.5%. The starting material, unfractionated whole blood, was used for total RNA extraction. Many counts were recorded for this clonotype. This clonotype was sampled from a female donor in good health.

Here the CDR3 reads CASSYYRRGLGANVLTF. The CDR3 DNA follows: TGTGCCAGCAGTTACTATCGGAGGGGGCTTGGGGCCAACGTCCTGACTTTC. This sequence joins TRBV6-2 or TRBV6-3 and TRBJ2-6; tentatively, D is TRBD1 (7 bases). The CDR3 consists of 17 residues. Germline V lookup: CDR1 MNHEY, CDR2 SVGEGT. The V and J ends lost 1 base and 3 bases respectively, with 13 bases between them.